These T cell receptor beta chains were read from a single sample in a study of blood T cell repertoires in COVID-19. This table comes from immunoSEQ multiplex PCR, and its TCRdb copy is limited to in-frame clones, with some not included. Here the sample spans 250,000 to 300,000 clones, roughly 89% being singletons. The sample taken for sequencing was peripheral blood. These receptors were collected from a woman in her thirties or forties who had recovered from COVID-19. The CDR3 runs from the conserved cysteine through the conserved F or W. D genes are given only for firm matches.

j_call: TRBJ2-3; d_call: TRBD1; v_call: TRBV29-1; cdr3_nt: TGCAGCGGACAGGGGGCCGCAGATACGCAGTATTTT; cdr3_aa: CSGQGAADTQYF
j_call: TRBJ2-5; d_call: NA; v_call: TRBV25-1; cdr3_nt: TGTGCCAGCAGTGAATTACTAGCAATTGAAGAGACCCAGTACTTC; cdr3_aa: CASSELLAIEETQYF
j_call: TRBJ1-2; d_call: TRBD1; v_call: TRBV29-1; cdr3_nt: TGCAGCGTTAGTCTCGGACAGGGGAATGGCTACACCTTC; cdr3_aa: CSVSLGQGNGYTF
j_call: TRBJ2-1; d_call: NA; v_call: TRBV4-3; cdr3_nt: TGCGCCAGCAGCCAAGATGTGGAGACCTACAATGAGCAGTTCTTC; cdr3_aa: CASSQDVETYNEQFF
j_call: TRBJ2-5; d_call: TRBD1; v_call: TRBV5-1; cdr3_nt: TGCGCCAGCAGCTTAGGACAGGGAGAGACCCAGTACTTC; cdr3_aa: CASSLGQGETQYF
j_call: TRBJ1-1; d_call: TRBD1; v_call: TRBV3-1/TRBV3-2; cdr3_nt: TGTGCCAGCAGCCCCCGTGAAGGGGGCTGGACTGAAGCTTTCTTT; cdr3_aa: CASSPREGGWTEAFF
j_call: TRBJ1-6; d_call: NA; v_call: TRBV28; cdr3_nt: TGTGCCAGCAGTTTTAGTAATGGGGGCTCCCTGGGGTCACCCCTCCACTTT; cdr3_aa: CASSFSNGGSLGSPLHF
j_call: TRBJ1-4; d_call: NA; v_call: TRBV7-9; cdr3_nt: TGTGCCAGCAGCGGGGAGGATGAAAAACTGTTTTTT; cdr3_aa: CASSGEDEKLFF
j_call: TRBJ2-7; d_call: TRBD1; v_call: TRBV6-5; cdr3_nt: TGTGCCAGCAGCGGGGACAGGGCTCGGGAGCAGTACTTC; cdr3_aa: CASSGDRAREQYF
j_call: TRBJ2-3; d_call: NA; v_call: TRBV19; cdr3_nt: TGTGCCAGTAGTACCCCAGGGGGCGGGAGGGCCACAGATACGCAGTATTTT; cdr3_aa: CASSTPGGGRATDTQYF
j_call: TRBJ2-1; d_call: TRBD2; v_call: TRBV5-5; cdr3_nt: TGTGCCAGCAGCTTCGGGACTAGCAATGAGCAGTTCTTC; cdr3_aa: CASSFGTSNEQFF
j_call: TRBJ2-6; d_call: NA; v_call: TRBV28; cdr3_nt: TGTGCCAGCAGTGTCCTCTCTGGGGCCAACGTCCTGACTTTC; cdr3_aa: CASSVLSGANVLTF
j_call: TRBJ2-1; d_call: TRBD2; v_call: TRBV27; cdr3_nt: TGTGCCAGCGGAAAGACTAGCGGGGGGAAATACAATGAGCAGTTCTTC; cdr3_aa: CASGKTSGGKYNEQFF
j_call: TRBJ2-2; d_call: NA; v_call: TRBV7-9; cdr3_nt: TGTGCCAGCAGCACCGCCGGGGGGCTTTCGGCCGGGGAGCTGTTTTTT; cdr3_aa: CASSTAGGLSAGELFF
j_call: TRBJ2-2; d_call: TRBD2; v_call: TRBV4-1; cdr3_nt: TGCGCCAGCAGCCAAGTCGGCGGGAGGGTTGCCGGGGAGCTGTTTTTT; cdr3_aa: CASSQVGGRVAGELFF
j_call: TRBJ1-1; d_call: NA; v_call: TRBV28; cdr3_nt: TGTGCCAGCAGTTTGAACAGCCTCACTGAAGCTTTCTTT; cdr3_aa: CASSLNSLTEAFF
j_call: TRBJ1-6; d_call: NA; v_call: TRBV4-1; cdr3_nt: TGCGCCAGCAGCCTTTCCCGAGGTCTAGGGGATACCTTTCCACCCCTCCACTTT; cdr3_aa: CASSLSRGLGDTFPPLHF
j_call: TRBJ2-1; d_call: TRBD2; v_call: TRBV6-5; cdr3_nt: TGTGCCAGCCATAGACTAGCGGATTACAATGAGCAGTTCTTC; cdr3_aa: CASHRLADYNEQFF
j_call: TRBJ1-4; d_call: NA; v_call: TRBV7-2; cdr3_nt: TGTGCCAGCAGCTCTCCCGCGACTAATGAAAAACTGTTTTTT; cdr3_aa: CASSSPATNEKLFF